This is a list of T cell receptor beta chains from one sample in a study of cytomegalovirus exposure and HLA in healthy donors. The assay was immunoSEQ multiplex PCR, and TCRdb's table has in-frame clones only and misses some. Here the sample spans about 120,000 clones, 75% to 85% being singletons. Sequencing used PBMCs. These receptors were obtained from a man aged 25-45 years in good health and CMV-seronegative. Both conserved end residues are part of each CDR3. A D gene is named only where the DNA matches it firmly. Part of the rows lack a size; the others show once, few, many or a class for expanded clones.

abundance	v_gene	j_gene	d_gene	CDR3nt	CDR3aa
few	TRBV6-6	TRBJ2-7	TRBD2	TGTGCCACCAGCCCATTTGGGGCGGGAGTTTACGAGCAGTACTTC	CATSPFGAGVYEQYF
NA	TRBV10-1	TRBJ2-2	TRBD2	TGCGCCAGCAGTGAGCCTAGCGGGAGTCGTGGCACCGGGGAGCTGTTTTTT	CASSEPSGSRGTGELFF
NA	TRBV19	TRBJ1-2	NA	TGTGCCAGTAGTGTGACAATTGGTGGCTACACCTTC	CASSVTIGGYTF
NA	TRBV2	TRBJ2-1	NA	TGTGCCAGCAGCGAGGACTCTTACAATGAGCAGTTCTTC	CASSEDSYNEQFF
NA	TRBV7-2	TRBJ2-3	TRBD1	TGTGCCAGCAGCTTAGTGCCGGCTCCGGGACAGGGGATAGATACGCAGTATTTT	CASSLVPAPGQGIDTQYF
NA	TRBV30	TRBJ2-7	NA	TGTGCCTGGAGTATCGGTCTTAAGGGGTCCTACGAGCAGTACTTC	CAWSIGLKGSYEQYF
NA	TRBV6-1	TRBJ2-7	NA	TGTGCCAGCAGTATACAGGATTTCTACGAGCAGTACTTC	CASSIQDFYEQYF
NA	TRBV7-9	TRBJ2-7	TRBD2	TGTGCCAGCAGCGCAACGGGACTAGGTCTTTGGGAGCAGTACTTC	CASSATGLGLWEQYF
NA	TRBV5-6	TRBJ2-5	NA	TGTGCCAGCAGCTTGCGAGCGGCCCACCAAGAGACCCAGTACTTC	CASSLRAAHQETQYF
NA	TRBV29-1	TRBJ2-7	NA	TGCAGCGTTGATGGGGGGGCAGAACTCCCCTACGAGCAGTACTTC	CSVDGGAELPYEQYF
NA	TRBV5-4	TRBJ2-5	TRBD1	TGTGCCAGCAGCGTGGGACAGCAAGAGACCCAGTACTTC	CASSVGQQETQYF
NA	TRBV28	TRBJ2-7	NA	TGTGCCAGCAGCCAATACCGATCTACCTACGAGCAGTACTTC	CASSQYRSTYEQYF
NA	TRBV5-4	TRBJ2-1	TRBD2	TGTGCCAGCAGCTTGGGCCTAGCGGGTACAGATGAGCAGTTCTTC	CASSLGLAGTDEQFF
NA	TRBV5-1	TRBJ2-5	NA	TGCGCCAGCAGCTTGGCGTCAGGGGTGCAAGAGACCCAGTACTTC	CASSLASGVQETQYF
few	TRBV4-2	TRBJ1-5	NA	TGTGCCAGCAGCCAAGATCTAAACAATCAGCCCCAGCATTTT	CASSQDLNNQPQHF
once	TRBV28	TRBJ1-1	NA	TGTGCCAGCAGAGTGGAAAGGACTGGCCTAAGGAACACTGAAGCTTTCTTT	CASRVERTGLRNTEAFF
NA	TRBV2	TRBJ2-7	NA	TGTGCCAGCAGACCGGACAGTTCAAACTACGAGCAGTACTTC	CASRPDSSNYEQYF
NA	TRBV27	TRBJ1-5	NA	TGTGCCAGCCAGGGTTTTAGCAATCAGCCCCAGCATTTT	CASQGFSNQPQHF
NA	TRBV27	TRBJ2-7	NA	TGTGCCAGCAGTTCAGGGGCGGGAGCCCTTGACGAGCAGTACTTC	CASSSGAGALDEQYF
NA	TRBV6-5	TRBJ2-1	TRBD1	TGTGCCAGCAGTTACGGGACAGGGGGCGACTACAATGAGCAGTTCTTC	CASSYGTGGDYNEQFF
NA	TRBV27	TRBJ2-7	TRBD2	TGTGCCAGCGGCCTCCGGGGGACTAGCGGCGAGCAGTACTTC	CASGLRGTSGEQYF
NA	TRBV4-3	TRBJ1-1	NA	TGCGCCAGCAGCCAAGAACCAGAAATGAACACTGAAGCTTTCTTT	CASSQEPEMNTEAFF
few	TRBV14	TRBJ1-1	NA	TGTGCCAGCAGCCCGCCCCCCCAGGGCCTGAACACTGAAGCTTTCTTT	CASSPPPQGLNTEAFF
once	TRBV30	TRBJ1-5	NA	TGTGCCTGGAGTCCGGGGTTCGGCAATCAGCCCCAGCATTTT	CAWSPGFGNQPQHF
once	TRBV5-1	TRBJ2-1	NA	TGCGCCAGCAGCTTGCGAGGATACAATGAGCAGTTCTTC	CASSLRGYNEQFF
NA	TRBV5-6	TRBJ2-2	NA	TGTGCCAGCAGCTCGAATAGCGGGGAGCTGTTTTTT	CASSSNSGELFF
NA	TRBV30	TRBJ2-7	NA	TGTGCCTGGAGTGTAGTACGGGGGTCCTACGAGCAGTACTTC	CAWSVVRGSYEQYF